This T cell receptor (beta chain) was identified in a study of T-cell memory formation after mild COVID-19. Study summary: Among the donors, TCR clusters were largely specific to each donor. Points from the study as a whole: Unconfirmed was the SARS-CoV-2 specificity of second-wave clones that peaked on day 37. CD4+ contracting clones were found mainly in CM and EM, and CD8+ ones in EMRA. Clones that contracted from day 15 to 85 were balanced CD4/CD8, while later expanders leaned CD4+.

This clonotype was seen many times. Its antigen is not known. This CDR3 spans 15 amino acids. Germline CDR1 reads SEHNR; CDR2 reads FQNEAQ (reference sequence). V shed 1 base and J 3 bases; nucleotides not matched to a gene: 3. TCRdb reprocessed the 5' RACE reads with MiXCR, giving one entry per CDR3 protein. The sample has about 420,000 distinct CDR3 sequences; 20% to 30% are singletons. This TCR came from an adult woman who had mild COVID-19 (a few samples of this study predate the infection). Cell type and time point are not known. The chain has TRBV7-9 and TRBJ2-7, with 10 bases that match TRBD1. Material: PBMCs or a T cell subset sorted from them (not recorded which). For the CDR3, the DNA is TGTGCCAGCAGCTTAGGGGACAGGGGATACTACGAGCAGTACTTC. Translated, it gives CASSLGDRGYYEQYF.